What follows are 20 T cell receptor beta chains derived from one specimen sequenced in a study of response to subunit inactivated influenza vaccine. TCRdb reprocessed the RT-PCR reads with MiXCR, giving one entry per CDR3 protein. In the table there are about 180,000 distinct CDR3 sequences, around 9% of which are singletons. The input for sequencing was non-naive T cells sorted from PBMCs, taken on the day of vaccination. These receptor sequences come from a man between 50 and 59 years old who received an inactivated influenza vaccine.

This clonotype was recorded at least ten times. The chain joins TRBV20-1 to TRBJ2-3, with TRBD1 matching over 8 bases. CDR3 size: 17 residues. CDR1 DFQATT and CDR2 SNEGSKA come from the germline V gene (reference sequence). V lost 0 bases and J lost 3; bases outside the gene matches: 11. CDR3 bases: TGCAGTGCTAGAGAGCCCCGGACAGGGTGGAAGACAGATACGCAGTATTTT. It is translated as CSAREPRTGWKTDTQYF.

This clonotype appeared many times. The rearrangement links TRBV11-2 to TRBJ2-7; TRBD1 matches at 10 bases. The CDR3 extends over 14 amino acids. V shed 3 bases, J shed 3 bases, and the junction held 2 bases outside the gene matches. Germline lookup yields CDR1 SGHAT and CDR2 FQNNGV. CDR3: CASSFGTGDYEQYF. The CDR3 region has the DNA TGTGCCAGCAGCTTTGGGACAGGGGACTACGAGCAGTACTTC.

This clonotype was recorded once. The chain carries TRBV2 and TRBJ1-5; D possibly corresponds to TRBD1 (5 bases). V was cut by 4 bases and J by 5 bases, with 9 bases left in between. In germline, CDR1 is SNHLY, CDR2 FYNNEI. There are 13 residues in the CDR3. CDR3 DNA sequence: TGTGCCAGCAGTGTTCGAGGGGATCAGCCCCAGCATTTT. This gives the protein CASSVRGDQPQHF.

The rearrangement joins TRBV6-1 to TRBJ2-3, with D perhaps TRBD2 (6 bases). The germline gives CDR1 MNHNS, CDR2 SASEGT. The CDR3 has 15 amino acids. V was shortened by 6 bases and J by 6 bases, with 19 bases between the two germline ends. In nucleotides, the CDR3 is TGTGCCAGCAGGAGGGACTTAGGCGTGACGGATACGCAGTATTTT. Protein: CASRRDLGVTDTQYF.

The table lists this clonotype with a few counts. Here the CDR3 reads CASSPVRDSRGNEQFF. The DNA of the CDR3 is TGTGCCAGCAGCCCCGTACGGGACTCCCGAGGGAATGAGCAGTTCTTC. This chain links TRBV3-1 with TRBJ2-1; TRBD2 is a possible D gene (6 bases). Looked up from germline, CDR1 is LGHDT and CDR2 is YNNKEL (reference sequence). This CDR3 contains 16 residues. V dropped 4 bases and J dropped 7 bases, with 20 bases sitting between them.

This clonotype was recorded only once. The V call is TRBV6-5, the J call TRBJ2-7; D remains ambiguous. Germline CDR1 MNHEY, CDR2 SVGAGI. The CDR3 runs to 14 residues. Trimming cost V 2 bases and J 0 bases, with 8 bases left between them. CDR3 amino acids: CASSYGQASYEQYF. In DNA, the CDR3 is TGTGCCAGCAGTTACGGGCAGGCCTCCTACGAGCAGTACTTC.

The genes are TRBV5-5 and TRBJ2-1, with D unresolved. The germline gives CDR1 SGHKS, CDR2 YYEKEE (reference sequence). The CDR3 spans 13 residues. V was clipped by 7 bases and J by 6 bases, with 14 bases between them. CDR3 coding DNA: TGTGCCAGCGGCACTGGGCTCGGCAATGAGCAGTTCTTC. This sequence encodes CASGTGLGNEQFF.

This clonotype was observed a handful of times. This chain joins TRBV20-1 and TRBJ2-7; possible D gene TRBD1, 7 bases. V was cut by 6 bases and J by 1 base, with 10 bases left in between. This CDR3 spans 12 amino acids. Germline V gene data show CDR1 as DFQATT and CDR2 as SNEGSKA (reference sequence). The CDR3 region is CSARGASYEQYF. CDR3 in DNA: TGCAGTGCCAGGGGGGCGTCCTACGAGCAGTACTTC.

On this clonotype: One base away lies a much larger clone, so this may be a sequencing read error. The genes are TRBV20-1 and TRBJ2-7; D gene ambiguous. Germline V gives CDR1 DFQATT, CDR2 SNEGSKA (reference sequence). The CDR3 sequence is 13 residues long. V lost 5 bases and J 1 base, leaving 12 bases between the germline ends. The CDR3 is CSAVQIPSYEQYF. The CDR3, as DNA: TGCAGTGCTGTTCAGATACCTTCCTACGAGCAGTACTTC.

This clonotype was observed many times. The chain employs TRBV3-1 and TRBJ2-5, with a weak D call TRBD2 (6 bases). Trimming took 0 bases from V and 8 from J, leaving 13 bases between them. Germline loops: CDR1 LGHDT, CDR2 YNNKEL (reference sequence). The length of the CDR3 is 14 residues. The CDR3 reads CASSQDHGGVTQYF. Here the CDR3 DNA reads TGTGCCAGCAGCCAAGATCACGGAGGGGTTACCCAGTACTTC.

This clonotype was picked up many times. The chain has TRBV9 and TRBJ2-6, with D tentatively TRBD1 (5 bases). Germline lookup yields CDR1 SGDLS and CDR2 YYNGEE. The CDR3 sequence is 17 residues long. V lost 3 bases and J lost 0, with 13 bases in between. In nucleotides, the CDR3 is TGTGCCAGCAGCGCCCATGACAGCCACTCTGGGGCCAACGTCCTGACTTTC. Residues: CASSAHDSHSGANVLTF.

This clonotype was counted at least ten times. The chain couples TRBV10-3 to TRBJ1-5; D is unresolved. Trimming left V 2 bases short and J 5 bases short, with 7 bases between. CDR1 and CDR2 from the germline V gene are ENHRY and SYGVKD. The CDR3 extends over 13 amino acids. The CDR3 here is CAISESADQPQHF. The CDR3 nucleotides are TGTGCCATCAGTGAGAGTGCAGATCAGCCCCAGCATTTT.

This clonotype was picked up many times. J is TRBJ2-3 and V is TRBV7-2; 8 positions agree with TRBD2. CDR3 length equals 14 residues. Germline loops: CDR1 SGHTA, CDR2 FQGNSA. The J segment lost 0 bases and the V segment lost 8 bases, leaving 4 bases of the junction unmatched. The CDR3 here is CASQIAGSTDTQYF. CDR3 bases: TGTGCCAGCCAAATAGCGGGGAGCACAGATACGCAGTATTTT.

This clonotype was picked up many times. V is TRBV15 and J is TRBJ1-5, with 10 bases matching TRBD1. The V gene end was trimmed by 3 bases and the J gene end by 4 bases; junction bases not matched to a gene: 0. CDR3 size: 14 residues. Germline CDR1 LNHNV, CDR2 YYDKDF (reference sequence). Here the CDR3 reads CATSRGQGNQPQHF. The CDR3 coding sequence is TGTGCCACCAGCAGGGGACAGGGGAATCAGCCCCAGCATTTT.

This clonotype showed up just a few times. This chain uses TRBV4-3 with TRBJ2-7, with 7 nucleotides matching TRBD2. Germline-derived CDR1 and CDR2 are LGHNA and YSLEER. The CDR3 has 20 residues. V was clipped by 1 base and J by 0 bases; unmatched bases: 18. DNA for the CDR3: TGCGCCAGCAGCCAAGGCTTGTTGAACGGACTAGAGCGCCTCTCCTACGAGCAGTACTTC. Translating gives CASSQGLLNGLERLSYEQYF.

The chain recombines TRBV7-6 with TRBJ2-3, with 14 bases identical to TRBD2. CDR1 and CDR2 (germline): SGHVS, FNYEAQ. The trim removed 6 bases at V and 6 bases at J, leaving 8 bases unmatched. CDR3 size: 16 residues. The CDR3 nucleotides are TGTGCCAGCAGTAGACTAGCGGGAGGGAAGGGCGATACGCAGTATTTT. Encoded protein: CASSRLAGGKGDTQYF.

This clonotype has ten or more counts. This chain links TRBV11-2 with TRBJ2-3, with 11 bases lining up with TRBD2. Trimming at V came to 5 bases and at J to 4 bases, leaving 8 bases not matched to a gene. Germline values: CDR1 SGHAT, CDR2 FQNNGV. The CDR3 is 16 residues long. The CDR3 loop is CASSITSGSPADTQYF. In DNA form, the CDR3 reads TGTGCCAGCAGCATCACTAGCGGGAGTCCCGCAGATACGCAGTATTTT.

The chain has TRBV28 and TRBJ1-5, with no clear D. Per the germline V gene, CDR1 is MDHEN and CDR2 is SYDVKM. This CDR3 has 14 amino acids. Deletions cut 5 bases from V and 0 bases from J, with 8 bases between. The CDR3 DNA reads TGTGCCAGCAGTCCCACTAATAGCAATCAGCCCCAGCATTTT. Its protein is CASSPTNSNQPQHF.

This clonotype was found many times. The CDR3 DNA reads as TGTGCCAGCAGGAGGGACACCATGAACACTGAAGCTTTCTTT. It codes for CASRRDTMNTEAFF. J is TRBJ1-1 and V is TRBV6-2 or TRBV6-3; tentative D call: TRBD1 (6 bases). In germline, CDR1 is MNHEY, CDR2 SVGEGT. The V gene lost 6 bases and the J gene lost 0 bases, with 11 bases spanning the gap. The CDR3 spans 14 residues.

Many counts were recorded for this clonotype. The rearrangement joins TRBV6-6 to TRBJ2-5, with D unclear. Looked up from germline, CDR1 is MNHNY and CDR2 is SVGAGI (reference sequence). This CDR3 is built from 12 residues. V was clipped by 2 bases and J by 5 bases, with 6 bases between them. CDR3 sequence reads: CASSYDWETQYF. CDR3 coding DNA: TGTGCCAGCAGTTACGATTGGGAGACCCAGTACTTC.